A single sample is the source of the 26 T cell receptor beta chains below, sequenced in a study of T-cell memory formation after mild COVID-19. Each CDR3 protein gets one entry after TCRdb re-called the 5' RACE reads with MiXCR. The data show over 300,000 distinct CDR3 sequences, 20% to 25% seen once. The sequenced material came from PBMCs or a T cell subset sorted from them (not recorded which). All receptors come from a young man who had mild COVID-19 (a few samples of this study predate the infection). Cell type and time point are not known.

The chain carries TRBV27 and TRBJ1-1; tentative D call: TRBD1 (6 bases). The CDR3 runs to 13 residues. Trimming cost V 1 base and J 3 bases, with 6 bases left between them. Germline V lookup: CDR1 MNHEY, CDR2 SMNVEV (reference sequence). The CDR3 sequence is CASSLYRDTEAFF. Here the CDR3 DNA reads TGTGCCAGCAGTTTATACAGGGACACTGAAGCTTTCTTT.

This clonotype was counted a few times. The rearrangement links TRBV10-3 to TRBJ2-6; D gene unclear. The V end was cut by 3 bases, the J end by 2 bases, with 2 bases between. The CDR3 spans 13 residues. Germline CDR1 reads ENHRY; CDR2 reads SYGVKD. The CDR3: CAISDPGANVLTF. The CDR3 nucleotides are TGTGCCATCAGTGATCCTGGGGCCAACGTCCTGACTTTC.

The rearrangement links TRBV6-2 or TRBV6-3 to TRBJ2-4, with 8 bases lining up with TRBD2. J gave up 5 bases and V 7 bases, and 4 bases lay outside the gene matches. CDR1 and CDR2 (germline): MNHEY, SVGEGT. This CDR3 has 13 residues. The CDR3 loop reads CASNRAGENIQYF. The CDR3 nucleotides are TGTGCCAGCAACCGAGCGGGAGAAAACATTCAGTACTTC.

The chain joins TRBV7-2 to TRBJ2-5, with D perhaps matching TRBD1 or TRBD2 (5 bases each). Trimming took off 4 bases at V and 0 bases at J, with 9 bases between the two ends. The CDR3 spans 14 residues. Germline V CDR1 and CDR2: SGHTA, FQGNSA. The chain's CDR3 is CASSWGSNQETQYF. The CDR3 region has the DNA TGTGCCAGCAGCTGGGGGAGTAACCAAGAGACCCAGTACTTC.

V usage is TRBV6-2 or TRBV6-3 and J usage is TRBJ2-7; TRBD1 matches at 7 bases. The ends lost 5 bases at V and 6 bases at J; junction bases unmatched: 13. The germline gives CDR1 MNHEY, CDR2 SVGEGT. CDR3 size: 15 residues. In DNA form, the CDR3 reads TGTGCCAGCAGTCTAACCGGGACAGAACTACGCGAGCAGTACTTC. Translating gives CASSLTGTELREQYF.

On this clonotype: One base away lies a much larger clone, so this may be a sequencing read error. This chain uses TRBV10-3 with TRBJ2-1; D is uncertain. The germline CDR1 and CDR2 sequences are ENHRY and SYGVKD. The CDR3 covers 14 residues. The germline V and J ends were trimmed by 2 bases and 9 bases, with 14 bases remaining between them. CDR3 in DNA: TGTGCCATCAGTGAGCAGGCTGGAATCATTGAGCAGTTCTTC. Amino acids: CAISEQAGIIEQFF.

The CDR3 DNA reads TGTGCCACCAGTGATGCCGGGAGCGCCAATGAGCAGTTCTTC. Protein product: CATSDAGSANEQFF. The chain employs TRBV24-1 and TRBJ2-1, with D possibly TRBD2 on 6 matching bases. The CDR3 covers 14 residues. The ends were cut back, 3 bases at V and 6 bases at J, with 11 bases in the middle. The V gene's germline CDR1 is KGHDR and CDR2 SFDVKD.

This clonotype came up a few times. The V and J genes are TRBV5-1 and TRBJ2-3, with 7 positions matching TRBD2. Unmatched junction bases numbered 12, after V lost 5 bases and J lost 9 bases. The CDR3 is made up of 14 amino acids. In germline, CDR1 is SGHRS, CDR2 YFSETQ. CDR3 nucleotide sequence: TGCGCCAGCAGGGGGGACCCCAGCGGGGAGACGCAGTATTTT. Protein: CASRGDPSGETQYF.

A few counts support this clonotype. The V call is TRBV12-3 or TRBV12-4, the J call TRBJ2-3; a weak D match, TRBD1 (6 bases). CDR3 length: 14 amino acids. The V end was cut by 2 bases, the J end by 9 bases, with 15 bases between. The CDR3 sequence is CASSLPLRGWTQYF. The CDR3 DNA follows: TGTGCCAGCAGTTTACCGCTCAGGGGTTGGACGCAGTATTTT.

The CDR3 DNA reads TGTGCCAGCAGCCCCCGCCCTAGGACCGAAGGAAAACTGTTTTTT. Translating it yields CASSPRPRTEGKLFF. The genes are TRBV7-2 and TRBJ1-4; unclear D gene. The CDR3 is 15 residues long. Germline V gene data show CDR1 as SGHTA and CDR2 as FQGNSA. Trimming left V 5 bases short and J 10 bases short, with 20 bases between.

V is TRBV15 and J is TRBJ1-1; TRBD1 agrees at 7 bases. J lost 5 bases, V lost 10 bases, and 10 bases had no gene match. The CDR3 contains 13 residues. Germline-derived CDR1 and CDR2 are LNHNV and YYDKDF (reference sequence). CDR3 in amino acids: CARGETGRTEAFF. The CDR3 region has the DNA TGTGCCAGGGGGGAGACAGGGAGGACTGAAGCTTTCTTT.

The V gene is TRBV7-2, the J gene TRBJ1-2; the match to TRBD1 covers 10 bases. Germline V CDR1 and CDR2: SGHTA, FQGNSA. The length of the CDR3 is 17 residues. The V gene end was trimmed by 5 bases and the J gene end by 2 bases; junction bases not matched to a gene: 11. Written as DNA, the CDR3 is TGTGCCAGCAGCCGGGGGACAGGGGACCTTCGCAACTATGGCTACACCTTC. This gives the protein CASSRGTGDLRNYGYTF. The full variable domain, with the rest looked up from reference TRBV7-2 and TRBJ1-2, is GAGVSQSPSNKVTEKGKDVELRCDPISGHTALYWYRQSLGQGLEFLIYFQGNSAPDKSGLPSDRFSAERTGGSVSTLTIQRTQQEDSAVYLCASSRGTGDLRNYGYTFGSGTRLTVV.

The CDR3 nucleotides are TGTGCCAGCAGTTACTCGCGGGGGAGGGGAGCTTTCTTT. Amino acids: CASSYSRGRGAFF. The chain is built from TRBV6-5 and TRBJ1-1; maybe TRBD1 (5 bases). Trimming shortened V by 0 bases and J by 10 bases, and 12 bases separated the two germline ends. Germline lookup yields CDR1 MNHEY and CDR2 SVGAGI. This CDR3 is built from 13 residues.

This clonotype has only a few counts. The chain carries TRBV7-6 and TRBJ2-5; 7 bases map to TRBD2. Trimming took 6 bases from V and 2 from J; bases not matched to a gene: 9. Germline CDR1 SGHVS, CDR2 FNYEAQ. CDR3 length equals 15 residues. CDR3 sequence: CASSLFSSGQETQYF. For the CDR3, the DNA is TGTGCCAGCAGTCTTTTTTCTAGCGGACAAGAGACCCAGTACTTC.

The genes are TRBV11-1 and TRBJ2-2; TRBD1 is a possible D gene (6 bases). Trimming cost V 2 bases and J 3 bases, with 13 bases left between them. The CDR3 runs 16 residues. Germline CDR1 reads SGHAT; CDR2 reads FQDESV (reference sequence). In DNA form, the CDR3 reads TGTGCCAGCAGCTTATCCAGGGGAGCGGACACCGGGGAGCTGTTTTTT. Its protein product is CASSLSRGADTGELFF.

This clonotype was detected a few times. The chain combines TRBV5-1 with TRBJ2-7; TRBD2 matches at 7 bases. This CDR3 is 14 amino acids long. Germline V gives CDR1 SGHRS, CDR2 YFSETQ. With 5 bases clipped from V and 5 bases from J, the junction kept 10 bases outside the gene matches. DNA of the CDR3: TGCGCCAGCAGGGGGGGGTACGCGGCCGACGAGCAGTACTTC. Residues: CASRGGYAADEQYF.

This clonotype was counted only a few times. V usage is TRBV4-3 and J usage is TRBJ2-2; D is uncertain. Between the trimmed V and J ends, which lost 4 bases and 6 bases, there was a span of 9 bases. Germline CDR1 and CDR2: LGHNA and YSLEER. The CDR3 consists of 13 residues. CDR3 sequence: CASSLGKSGELFF. The DNA for the CDR3 is TGCGCCAGCAGCCTTGGGAAGTCCGGGGAGCTGTTTTTT.

The chain is built from TRBV7-2 and TRBJ2-5, with D possibly being TRBD2 (6 bases). V lost 5 bases and J 0 bases, leaving 10 bases between the germline ends. This CDR3 region has 14 residues. The germline CDR1 and CDR2 sequences are SGHTA and FQGNSA. CDR3 nucleotide sequence: TGTGCCAGCAGCCCACGGGGGAACCAAGAGACCCAGTACTTC. This gives the protein CASSPRGNQETQYF. Drawing the rest from reference TRBV7-2 and TRBJ2-5, the complete variable domain is GAGVSQSPSNKVTEKGKDVELRCDPISGHTALYWYRQSLGQGLEFLIYFQGNSAPDKSGLPSDRFSAERTGGSVSTLTIQRTQQEDSAVYLCASSPRGNQETQYFGPGTRLLVL.

V is TRBV20-1 and J is TRBJ2-1; D is ambiguous. CDR1 is DFQATT and CDR2 is SNEGSKA in the germline V gene (reference sequence). The CDR3 totals 14 residues. Trimming pared 6 bases from V and 8 bases from J, leaving 20 bases between. CDR3 amino acids: CSASILAPGDEQFF. The CDR3 DNA follows: TGCAGTGCCAGCATACTGGCCCCTGGGGATGAGCAGTTCTTC.

This clonotype was found a few times. The V and J genes are TRBV29-1 and TRBJ2-3; 9 bases fit TRBD2. CDR3 length equals 14 residues. CDR1 and CDR2 from the germline V gene are SQVTM and ANQGSEA. The CDR3 spells CSHQRGAPPDTQYF. In nucleotides, the CDR3 is TGCAGTCACCAGCGGGGGGCCCCCCCAGATACGCAGTATTTT.

This clonotype was counted only a few times. The chain links TRBV9 to TRBJ2-1; D may be TRBD2 (5 bases). Deletions cut 3 bases from V and 6 bases from J, with 19 bases between. Germline V gene data show CDR1 as SGDLS and CDR2 as YYNGEE. The CDR3 runs to 16 residues. The CDR3 protein is CASSGRSAVGFNEQFF. In nucleotides, the CDR3 is TGTGCCAGCAGCGGACGATCAGCGGTAGGGTTCAATGAGCAGTTCTTC.

This clonotype was seen only a few times. V and J are TRBV12-3 or TRBV12-4 and TRBJ2-7; a possible D gene is TRBD2 (5 bases). V gave up 6 bases and J gave up 5 bases, with 17 bases separating them. This CDR3 comprises 14 residues. CDR3 region: CASRSARAADEQYF. CDR3 DNA: TGTGCCAGCAGGTCCGCGAGGGCTGCGGACGAGCAGTACTTC.

This chain connects TRBV29-1 to TRBJ2-2, with D uncertain. The CDR3 is 12 residues long. CDR1 and CDR2 (germline): SQVTM, ANQGSEA. Here the CDR3 DNA reads TGCAGTGCCTCACGTGGGACCGGGGAGCTGTTTTTT. Translation gives CSASRGTGELFF.

V and J are TRBV29-1 and TRBJ2-7; D gene uncertain. There are 12 residues in the CDR3. With 6 bases removed from V and 6 bases from J, the gap between germline ends came to 15 bases. Germline-derived CDR1 and CDR2 are SQVTM and ANQGSEA. CDR3 nucleotides: TGCAGCGTCTACGGACCCTCCGGCGAGCAGTACGTC. Residues: CSVYGPSGEQYV.

V is TRBV6-5 and J is TRBJ1-4, with 9 bases matching TRBD1. The CDR3 is 15 amino acids. V lost 2 bases and J lost 3; bases outside the gene matches: 1. In germline, CDR1 is MNHEY, CDR2 SVGAGI. The CDR3 loop is CASSYGTGSNEKLFF. CDR3 bases: TGTGCCAGCAGTTACGGGACAGGGTCTAATGAAAAACTGTTTTTT.

This clonotype has only a few counts. The V gene is TRBV27, the J gene TRBJ1-5; D gene uncertain. Germline assignment: CDR1 MNHEY and CDR2 SMNVEV (reference sequence). The V end was cut by 3 bases, the J end by 4 bases, with 7 bases between. The CDR3 runs 13 residues. CDR3 in amino acids: CASSFKVNQPQHF. DNA of the CDR3: TGTGCCAGCAGTTTTAAGGTAAATCAGCCCCAGCATTTT.